This record covers a single T cell receptor beta chain. The antigen this receptor binds is unknown. No base quality values were provided; no much bigger clone lies one nucleotide off. The record originates from a study of shared clonotypes between healthy human individuals (dated by TCRdb to 2018 to 2020). As for the study more broadly: The cohort comprised two women and a few men aged 18 to 49 years. Blood TCR repertoires of a handful of healthy adults were deeply sequenced to estimate repertoire size and the extent of clonotype sharing between individuals. Between about 0.8 and 9.5 billion PBMCs per donor were obtained by leukapheresis. Per donor, three plates each were used for CD4 naive and CD4 memory, two for CD8 naive, and one for CD8 memory. To increase sequencing depth and limit assay-specific biases, TCR repertoire library preparation and sequencing were carried out by different laboratories using diverse techniques.

Overall results and qualifications from the work: Because the study included a small number of donors, the genetic and exposure-history diversity represented was limited. Across a handful of donors, about 5.2% of naive CD4, 3% to 4% of naive CD8, 2% to 2.5% of memory CD4, and over 0.35% of memory CD8 clonotypes were shared. Pairwise subsampling indicated that sequencing depth was expected to affect the degree of clonotype sharing among donors. Larger estimated clonotype richness was generally found for naive subsets than for memory subsets. Sampling was restricted to blood, and TCR repertoires in tissue are likely to differ from TCR repertoires in blood. Clonotypes shared by all four sorted-subset donors showed higher generation probabilities than non-shared clonotypes. Incomplete sequencing was indicated by rarefaction of sorted-subset datasets, despite the large sequencing depth.

Healthy HIV-negative adults with no recently reported acute infections or vaccinations were included as donors. Every donor was a Caucasian adult living in Nashville, Tennessee, USA. Magnetic negative selection was used to enrich CD4+ T cells, after which naive cells were positively selected on CD45RA and the negative fraction became the memory subset. Blood was obtained by leukapheresis, after which PBMCs were separated by Ficoll-Histopaque density gradient centrifugation and cryopreserved in liquid nitrogen vapor phase. Analytical flow cytometry was used to check the purity and quantity of every magnetically sorted T cell population. Genomic DNA was isolated from every sorted fraction and measured by UV absorbance on a Nanodrop 2000c. Using the deep immunoSEQ assay, TCR CDR3 regions were amplified from genomic DNA by multiplex PCR. Extracted genomic DNA from each cell subset was spread evenly across all wells of several immunoSEQ 96-well plates, with each plate serving as a replicate. For sorted subsets, 150 to 250 ng of genomic DNA, equivalent to 25,000 to 30,000 T cell genomes, went into each replicate PCR. Purified libraries were measured with a Qubit 3.0 fluorometer, size-checked on a Bioanalyzer 2100, and measured again with the KAPA Library Quantification kit. A separate single-read 150-cycle Illumina NextSeq 550 flow cell was used to sequence each immunoSEQ 96-well plate. From the authors' description of their analysis: Because the immunoSEQ output included only junctional sequences and no quality scores, the filtering could not be the same as the filtering used for full-length reads. Sequences were annotated with PyIR, a Python wrapper for IgBLAST v1.9, using IMGT germline references to assign V/J genes and CDR3. Reads were removed for weak V/J assignments (E-value above 1e-6), missing CDR3, stop codons, out-of-frame junctions, or ambiguous translated residues. V3J clonotypes were defined by identical inferred V gene, J gene, and CDR3 amino acid sequence. Percentage overlap between repertoires was computed as shared unique clonotypes divided by the size of the smaller repertoire. RTK rarefaction, the Chao1 estimator, and Recon v2.1 estimates of unobserved clonotypes were used to assess repertoire richness. Generation probabilities were computed with OLGA for all TCRbeta clonotypes obtained by the gDNA method from a few donors. TCRdb retrieved this table from immuneACCESS and kept in-frame rearrangements only. Not all clones are present; in checked studies, unresolved V genes account for under half, and no reason is known for the remainder. V and J calls and clone size are those listed in that table; D and trimming were worked out from the DNA. Counted in this sample were approximately 2.1 million clones; about 92% of them appeared once. Jointly, the top ten make up 0.39% of the sample.

This TCR was sampled from a man between 18 and 29 years old in good health. Some clones in this sample may be carry-over from other donors' samples. The sequenced sample consisted of naive CD4+ T cells from PBMCs. Read against the paper, the sample's cell subset or site label means: CD45RA+ positively selected.

The nucleotide sequence reads as follows: TGTGCCACCCGGGCCCAAGGATCGGACAATGAGCAGTTCTTC. Translated, it gives CATRAQGSDNEQFF. This chain is built from TRBV10-3 and TRBJ2-1; no D segment can be confidently identified. The germline V gene gives CDR1 as ENHRY and CDR2 as SYGVKD. V drops 10 bases and J drops 5 bases, leaving 18 bases in between. From the cysteine through the phenylalanine, the CDR3 covers 14 amino acids. The entry retains the CDR3 DNA only, 42 bases that are in frame from base 1.